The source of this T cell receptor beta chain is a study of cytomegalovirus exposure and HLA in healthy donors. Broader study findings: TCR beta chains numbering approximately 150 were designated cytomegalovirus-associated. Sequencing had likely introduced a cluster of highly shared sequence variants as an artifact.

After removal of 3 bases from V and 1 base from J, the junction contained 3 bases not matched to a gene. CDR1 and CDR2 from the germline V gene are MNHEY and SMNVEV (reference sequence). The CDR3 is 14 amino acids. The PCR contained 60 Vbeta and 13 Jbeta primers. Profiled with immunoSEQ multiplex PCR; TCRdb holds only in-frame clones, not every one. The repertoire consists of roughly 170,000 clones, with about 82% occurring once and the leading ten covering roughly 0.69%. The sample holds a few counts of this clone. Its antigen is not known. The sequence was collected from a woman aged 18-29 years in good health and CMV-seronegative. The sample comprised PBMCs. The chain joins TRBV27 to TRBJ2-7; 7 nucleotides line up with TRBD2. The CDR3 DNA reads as TGTGCCAGCAGTTTGGGCGGGAGATCCTACGAGCAGTACTTC. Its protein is CASSLGGRSYEQYF.